These T cell receptor beta chains were read from a single sample in a study of cytomegalovirus exposure and HLA in healthy donors. TCRdb keeps only in-frame clones here, not all; method: immunoSEQ multiplex PCR. The sample carries approximately 300,000 clones, about 90% recorded once. Sequenced input: PBMCs. All receptors come from a woman aged 30 to 39 in good health and CMV-seropositive. CDR3s include the opening cysteine and the closing phenylalanine or tryptophan. Each record gives: V gene, clone size, J gene, D gene, CDR3 protein, CDR3 DNA. The D gene is left open where the match is weak. Clone size, where shown, is once, few, many, or a class for clones that have expanded.

>TRBV5-1|.|TRBJ2-1|.
CASSLVANEQFF
TGCGCCAGCAGCTTGGTGGCGAATGAGCAGTTCTTC
>TRBV27|few|TRBJ2-6|TRBD1
CASSPRTGPSSWANVLTF
TGTGCCAGCAGTCCCCGGACAGGGCCGAGTTCTTGGGCCAACGTCCTGACTTTC
>TRBV7-3|.|TRBJ2-1|TRBD2
CASSSGLAEYNEQFF
TGTGCCAGCAGCTCCGGACTAGCGGAATACAATGAGCAGTTCTTC
>TRBV6-5|.|TRBJ2-1|TRBD2
CASSYVSGIYNEQFF
TGTGCCAGCAGTTACGTTAGCGGGATATACAATGAGCAGTTCTTC
>TRBV6-5|.|TRBJ1-5|.
CASSPARQNQPQHF
TGTGCCAGCAGTCCTGCGCGACAGAATCAGCCCCAGCATTTT
>TRBV2|.|TRBJ1-6|.
CASSDASSYNSPLHF
TGTGCCAGCAGTGATGCCAGCTCCTATAATTCACCCCTCCACTTT
>TRBV28|.|TRBJ1-1|.
CASGTGPWGTEAFF
TGTGCCAGCGGTACAGGTCCCTGGGGCACTGAAGCTTTCTTT
>TRBV6-6|.|TRBJ2-7|.
CASSYNQERQYF
TGTGCCAGCAGTTACAATCAGGAGCGGCAGTACTTC
>TRBV5-1|.|TRBJ1-1|.
CASSFETVNTEAFF
TGCGCCAGCAGCTTCGAGACGGTGAACACTGAAGCTTTCTTT
>TRBV19|.|TRBJ1-1|.
CASLSGVTEAFF
TGTGCCAGTCTTTCCGGGGTCACTGAAGCTTTCTTT
>TRBV30|few|TRBJ1-1|.
CAWSVRGTAEAFF
TGTGCCTGGAGTGTAAGGGGGACCGCTGAAGCTTTCTTT
>TRBV14|.|TRBJ2-1|.
CASSQDFGLGNNEQFF
TGTGCCAGCAGCCAAGATTTTGGCCTAGGTAACAATGAGCAGTTCTTC
>TRBV4-1|.|TRBJ2-3|.
CASSRQAQGRDTQYF
TGCGCCAGCAGCCGCCAAGCCCAAGGGAGAGATACGCAGTATTTT
>TRBV29-1|.|TRBJ2-5|.
CSVLWTASTQYF
TGCAGCGTTCTGTGGACGGCCTCGACCCAGTACTTC
>TRBV9|few|TRBJ2-7|.
CASSVGDSSYEQYF
TGTGCCAGCAGCGTAGGGGATAGCTCCTACGAGCAGTACTTC
>TRBV28|.|TRBJ2-7|.
CASTGTHYEQYF
TGTGCCAGCACGGGGACTCACTACGAGCAGTACTTC
>TRBV7-3|.|TRBJ2-7|.
CASSPTSSGSEQYF
TGTGCCAGCAGCCCCACATCTTCGGGCTCCGAGCAGTACTTC
>TRBV5-1|.|TRBJ2-1|TRBD2
CASSVTSGPTGGEQFF
TGCGCCAGCAGCGTAACTAGCGGGCCGACTGGTGGTGAGCAGTTCTTC
>TRBV6-5|.|TRBJ2-7|.
CASRQGFGSYEQYF
TGTGCCAGCAGGCAGGGGTTCGGCTCCTACGAGCAGTACTTC
>TRBV4-2|few|TRBJ1-2|.
CASSLPGRGSYGYTF
TGTGCCAGCAGCCTACCGGGACGAGGAAGCTATGGCTACACCTTC
>TRBV28|.|TRBJ2-7|.
CASSFGSTYEQYF
TGTGCCAGCAGTTTCGGGTCAACCTACGAGCAGTACTTC
>TRBV20-1|.|TRBJ1-2|.
CSANYGYTF
TGCAGTGCTAATTATGGCTACACCTTC
>TRBV27|.|TRBJ2-1|TRBD1
CASGSGDRAAYNEQFF
TGTGCCAGCGGGAGTGGAGACAGGGCGGCCTACAATGAGCAGTTCTTC
>TRBV9|.|TRBJ1-2|TRBD1
CASSALRDSNYGYTF
TGTGCCAGCAGCGCCCTACGGGACAGTAACTATGGCTACACCTTC
>TRBV5-1|few|TRBJ1-2|.
CASSLSGYGYTF
TGCGCCAGCAGCTTATCGGGGTATGGCTACACCTTC
>TRBV7-6|.|TRBJ2-7|.
CASSQTEGSYEQYF
TGTGCCAGCAGCCAAACCGAGGGCTCCTACGAGCAGTACTTC
>TRBV11-2|.|TRBJ2-1|TRBD2
CASSLVAGGWEQFF
TGTGCCAGCAGCTTGGTAGCGGGAGGTTGGGAGCAGTTCTTC
>TRBV28|few|TRBJ1-5|.
CGTGEQSYSNQPQHF
TGTGGTACTGGGGAGCAATCTTATAGCAATCAGCCCCAGCATTTT
>TRBV29-1|.|TRBJ1-2|.
CSVEGVQSGYTF
TGCAGCGTTGAAGGGGTGCAGTCGGGCTACACCTTC
>TRBV27|.|TRBJ1-1|.
CASSFYSVNTEAFF
TGTGCCAGCAGTTTTTACAGTGTGAACACTGAAGCTTTCTTT
>TRBV2|.|TRBJ2-7|TRBD2
CASSRSGAYEQYF
TGTGCCAGCAGTCGAAGCGGGGCCTACGAGCAGTACTTC
>TRBV6-1|.|TRBJ1-5|.
CASSEAGRAGGQPQHF
TGTGCCAGCAGTGAAGCGGGCAGGGCCGGCGGTCAGCCCCAGCATTTT
>TRBV29-1|.|TRBJ2-3|TRBD2
CSVLAGTTDTQYF
TGCAGCGTTTTAGCGGGGACAACAGATACGCAGTATTTT
>TRBV30|.|TRBJ2-7|TRBD1
CAGTGLSPGEQYF
TGTGCCGGGACAGGCCTTTCCCCAGGAGAGCAGTACTTC
>TRBV2|.|TRBJ1-5|TRBD1
CASRGQGVVNQPQHF
TGTGCCAGCAGGGGACAGGGAGTGGTCAATCAGCCCCAGCATTTT
>TRBV4-3|few|TRBJ2-7|.
CASSQVSGREQYF
TGCGCCAGCAGCCAAGTAAGCGGTAGGGAGCAGTACTTC